This T cell receptor beta chain is from a study of blood T cells in healthy people across ages. Broader study findings: Age advanced and TCR beta diversity per million T cells fell, roughly linearly. Long-lived donors had more naive CD4+ cells and higher diversity than aged donors.

This clonotype has only one observation. No antigen is known for it. PCR was performed a second time for about 7 to 12 cycles using a sample-barcoded 5' primer and a J-beta primer mix. TCRdb processed the 5' RACE reads anew with MiXCR; each CDR3 protein has one entry. The sample carries 800,000 to 950,000 distinct CDR3 sequences, under 40% recorded once. The V segment lost 6 bases and the J segment 5 bases; nucleotides outside the gene matches: 9. The CDR3 is 15 amino acids. Germline assignment: CDR1 MNHEY and CDR2 SVGEGT. Aged roughly 6 to 100, donors were systemically healthy Caucasians from Russia. Sequenced input: blood. The chain links TRBV6-2 or TRBV6-3 to TRBJ2-1; 8 bases are shared with TRBD1. The source of this sequence is a man younger than 35 in good health. Written as DNA, the CDR3 is TGTGCCAGCAGCCCGACAGGGGCAAACGACAATGAGCAGTTCTTC. Protein product: CASSPTGANDNEQFF.